These 14 T cell receptor beta chains share one sample of origin, sequenced in a study of identical twins. TCRdb analysed the 5' RACE reads with MiXCR anew, one entry per CDR3 protein. The profile shows 1,800,000 or so distinct CDR3 sequences, roughly 35% of them singletons. Sequenced input: cord blood. These receptors came from a newborn girl in good health.

The V gene is TRBV5-1, the J gene TRBJ2-4; a weak D match, TRBD2 (6 bases). The germline gives CDR1 SGHRS, CDR2 YFSETQ. The CDR3 totals 16 residues. V was clipped by 3 bases and J by 0 bases, with 13 bases between them. CDR3 residues: CASSSPLARAKNIQYF. The DNA of the CDR3 is TGCGCCAGCAGCTCCCCCCTAGCGCGAGCCAAAAACATTCAGTACTTC.

Points on this clonotype: One end of the junction fails to match germline, which may point to a read error. This chain connects TRBV20-1 to TRBJ1-2; D might be TRBD1 (6 bases). The germline gives CDR1 DFQATT, CDR2 SNEGSKA (reference sequence). The CDR3 contains 14 residues. CDR3 nucleotide sequence: TGCAGTGCTACCCTCTTGACAGGTTTTTATGGCTACACCTTT. Protein sequence: CSATLLTGFYGYTF.

A word on this clonotype: This may arise from a read error, as a much more abundant clone is one base away. The genes are TRBV7-9 and TRBJ2-3, with D perhaps matching TRBD1 (5 bases). The ends were cut back, 5 bases at V and 5 bases at J, with 8 bases in the middle. CDR1 and CDR2 from the germline V gene are SEHNR and FQNEAQ (reference sequence). The CDR3 has 12 amino acids. Here the CDR3 DNA reads TGTGCCAGCAGCGGACACATAGATACGCAGTATTTT. It specifies CASSGHIDTQYF.

The V and J genes are TRBV11-3 and TRBJ2-7; tentative D call: TRBD2 (5 bases). Trimming cost V 5 bases and J 7 bases, with 18 bases left between them. The CDR3 sequence is 14 residues long. Germline CDR1 SGHNT, CDR2 YENEEA. The CDR3 spells CASSARTGHNEQYF. DNA for the CDR3: TGTGCCAGCAGCGCAAGGACTGGGCACAATGAGCAGTACTTC.

The chain is built from TRBV27 and TRBJ2-2; TRBD2 is a possible D gene (5 bases). The ends were cut back, 0 bases at V and 2 bases at J, with 10 bases in the middle. The CDR3 sequence is 16 residues long. Germline values: CDR1 MNHEY, CDR2 SMNVEV (reference sequence). CDR3 in amino acids: CASSLSRGLNTGELFF. The CDR3 DNA is TGTGCCAGCAGTTTATCGCGCGGACTTAACACCGGGGAGCTGTTTTTT.

This rearrangement joins TRBV20-1 to TRBJ2-3; 7 bases line up with TRBD2. The CDR3 spans 14 residues. V dropped 3 bases and J dropped 2; count of bases not matched to a gene: 5. Germline V lookup: CDR1 DFQATT, CDR2 SNEGSKA (reference sequence). CDR3 sequence (DNA): TGCAGTGCTAGCCTGAGCGGGGACACAGATACGCAGTATTTT. It translates to CSASLSGDTDTQYF.

A remark on this clonotype: A read error may be the cause here, since a much bigger clone is one base away. The genes are TRBV12-3 or TRBV12-4 and TRBJ1-2; D possibly corresponds to TRBD1 (5 bases). The CDR3 spans 13 residues. V lost 3 bases to trimming and J lost 4 bases, with 9 bases between them. Here the CDR3 reads CASSFVRAYGYTF. The DNA for the CDR3 is TGTGCCAGCAGTTTCGTCAGGGCCTATGGCTACACCTTC.

This clonotype was counted a few times. The V gene is TRBV20-1, the J gene TRBJ1-1; a possible D gene is TRBD1 (6 bases). Germline values: CDR1 DFQATT, CDR2 SNEGSKA (reference sequence). V lost 3 bases and J lost 6, with 14 bases in between. The CDR3 runs 13 residues. This CDR3 reads CSASVQGRAEAFF. The CDR3 nucleotides are TGCAGTGCTAGCGTCCAGGGGCGCGCTGAAGCTTTCTTT.

The V call is TRBV10-3, the J call TRBJ2-1; 9 bases align to TRBD1. CDR3 length: 14 residues. The germline gives CDR1 ENHRY, CDR2 SYGVKD. V was clipped by 8 bases and J by 6 bases; unmatched bases: 8. The CDR3 region has the DNA TGTGCCATCGCAACGGCGACAGGGGGCAATGAGCAGTTCTTC. This gives the protein CAIATATGGNEQFF.

This chain uses TRBV12-3 or TRBV12-4 with TRBJ2-5; 8 bases line up with TRBD2. The end of the DNA aligns better with TRBJ2-7, so the J call may be wrong. The CDR3 extends over 15 amino acids. Here the CDR3 DNA reads TGTGCCAGCTCTAAACCGGGACTAGGAATTTACGAGCAGTACTTC. Translation gives CASSKPGLGIYEQYF.

The rearrangement links TRBV28 to TRBJ1-1; D call uncertain. The germline gives CDR1 MDHEN, CDR2 SYDVKM. The V gene lost 5 bases and the J gene lost 5 bases, with 12 bases spanning the gap. The CDR3 loop spans 13 amino acids. CDR3 sequence: CASSPNGLTEAFF. Here the CDR3 DNA reads TGTGCCAGCAGTCCCAACGGATTGACTGAAGCTTTCTTT.

This chain joins TRBV9 and TRBJ2-3; perhaps D is TRBD1 or TRBD2 (5 bases each). Germline V gene lookup returns CDR1 SGDLS and CDR2 YYNGEE. CDR3 length: 15 amino acids. The V gene lost 4 bases and the J gene lost 6 bases, with 18 bases spanning the gap. The CDR3 loop reads CASSSPGPRMDTQYF. The DNA for the CDR3 is TGTGCCAGCAGCTCCCCGGGACCACGAATGGATACGCAGTATTTT.

This clonotype was counted only a few times. The chain couples TRBV6-1 to TRBJ2-3, with D perhaps TRBD1 (6 bases). This CDR3 is built from 15 residues. Germline lookup yields CDR1 MNHNS and CDR2 SASEGT. V lost 5 bases, J lost 2 bases, and 14 bases lay in between. The CDR3 loop reads CASSTRTASTDTQYF. In nucleotides, the CDR3 is TGTGCCAGCAGTACGAGGACAGCCTCCACAGATACGCAGTATTTT.

This chain links TRBV6-1 with TRBJ1-5; D gene uncertain. Per germline, CDR1 MNHNS and CDR2 SASEGT. CDR3 size: 14 residues. Trimming removed 8 bases at V and 2 bases at J, with 13 bases between. CDR3 DNA sequence: TGTGCCAGCCACCTCCGGGCCCGCAATCAGCCCCAGCATTTT. Translation gives CASHLRARNQPQHF.